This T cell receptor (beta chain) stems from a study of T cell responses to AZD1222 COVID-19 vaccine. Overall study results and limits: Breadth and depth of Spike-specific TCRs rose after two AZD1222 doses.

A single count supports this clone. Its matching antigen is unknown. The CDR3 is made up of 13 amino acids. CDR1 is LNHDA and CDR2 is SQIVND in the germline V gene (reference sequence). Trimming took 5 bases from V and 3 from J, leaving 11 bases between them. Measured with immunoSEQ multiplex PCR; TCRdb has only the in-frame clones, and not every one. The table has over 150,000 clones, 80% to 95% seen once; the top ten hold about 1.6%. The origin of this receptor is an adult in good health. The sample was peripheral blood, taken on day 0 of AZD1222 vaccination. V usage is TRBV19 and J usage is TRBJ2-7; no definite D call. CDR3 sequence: CASSQGPFYEQYF. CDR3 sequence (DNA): TGTGCCAGTAGTCAAGGACCCTTCTACGAGCAGTACTTC.